One sample yielded the 9 T cell receptor beta chains listed below, sequenced in a study of shared clonotypes between healthy human individuals. The table came from immunoSEQ multiplex PCR; TCRdb's copy has only in-frame clones and leaves some out. The table has roughly 2,300,000 clones, around 93% seen once. Sample: naive CD4+ T cells from PBMCs. Subset specified: CD45RA+ positively selected. The receptor set was obtained from a man in his late teens or twenties in good health. Some clones in this sample may be carry-over from other donors' samples.

Regarding this clone: This sample includes further DNA sequences coding for the same CDR3. The V and J genes are TRBV19 and TRBJ2-2; TRBD1 agrees at 7 bases. Looked up from germline, CDR1 is LNHDA and CDR2 is SQIVND (reference sequence). Trimming cost V 3 bases and J 5 bases; bases outside gene matches: 9. The length of the CDR3 is 16 residues. Written as DNA, the CDR3 is TGTGCCAGTAGTATCATTGGCAGGGGGAATACCGGGGAGCTGTTTTTT. Its translation is CASSIIGRGNTGELFF.

The genes are TRBV11-2 and TRBJ1-1, with no clear D. Trimming cost V 6 bases and J 3 bases, with 11 bases left between them. CDR1 and CDR2 from the germline V gene are SGHAT and FQNNGV. This CDR3 has 13 residues. The CDR3, as DNA: TGTGCCAGCAGGTTAAACGTGGACACTGAAGCTTTCTTT. Protein sequence: CASRLNVDTEAFF.

The chain carries TRBV6-1 and TRBJ2-7; D is ambiguous. Germline CDR1 is MNHNS and CDR2 is SASEGT. V was pared by 0 bases and J by 6 bases, with 21 bases between. The CDR3 covers 17 residues. The CDR3 here is CASSEAGMWRSQAEQYF. The DNA of the CDR3 is TGTGCCAGCAGTGAAGCGGGAATGTGGCGGAGCCAGGCCGAGCAGTACTTC.

V and J are TRBV7-9 and TRBJ1-2; D is ambiguous. Germline-derived CDR1 and CDR2 are SEHNR and FQNEAQ (reference sequence). This CDR3 has 15 residues. V shed 2 bases and J shed 8 bases, with 18 bases lying between them. The CDR3 nucleotides are TGTGCCAGCAGCTTACTCGGAGGCCCGGCGGGAGGCTACACCTTC. It yields the protein CASSLLGGPAGGYTF.

The chain links TRBV19 to TRBJ2-7, with 10 nucleotides matching TRBD2. This CDR3 has 14 residues. CDR1 LNHDA and CDR2 SQIVND come from the germline V gene (reference sequence). V dropped 4 bases and J dropped 3; count of bases not matched to a gene: 3. This CDR3 is CASSRTSGFYEQYF. DNA for the CDR3: TGTGCCAGTAGTAGGACTAGCGGATTCTACGAGCAGTACTTC. The full variable domain, its missing parts supplied by reference TRBV19 and TRBJ2-7, is DGGITQSPKYLFRKEGQNVTLSCEQNLNHDAMYWYRQDPGQGLRLIYYSQIVNDFQKGDIAEGYSVSREKKESFPLTVTSAQKNPTAFYLCASSRTSGFYEQYFGPGTRLTVT.

The V gene is TRBV7-9, the J gene TRBJ2-7; 16 bases fit TRBD2. The CDR3 sequence is 17 residues long. V lost 0 bases and J lost 2; bases outside the gene matches: 1. The germline V gene has CDR1 SEHNR and CDR2 FQNEAQ (reference sequence). The CDR3 is CASSLAGTSGRAYEQYF. The DNA for the CDR3 is TGTGCCAGCAGCTTAGCCGGGACTAGCGGGAGGGCCTACGAGCAGTACTTC.

V and J are TRBV5-1 and TRBJ2-7, with 9 bases that match TRBD2. This CDR3 comprises 16 residues. The germline gives CDR1 SGHRS, CDR2 YFSETQ. Trimming at V came to 3 bases and at J to 1 base, leaving 8 bases not matched to a gene. As DNA, the CDR3 is TGCGCCAGCAGCTATAGATCTAGCGGGGAATCCTACGAGCAGTACTTC. Its translation: CASSYRSSGESYEQYF.

The chain carries TRBV6-1 and TRBJ1-2; D call uncertain. Germline assignment: CDR1 MNHNS and CDR2 SASEGT. The CDR3 runs 13 residues. Between the trimmed V and J ends, which lost 8 bases and 6 bases, there was a span of 16 bases. The CDR3: CASSFTAGDGYTF. In DNA form, the CDR3 reads TGTGCCAGCTCTTTCACCGCCGGTGATGGCTACACCTTC.

The rearrangement uses TRBV7-9 and TRBJ2-1; D might be TRBD2 (7 bases). This CDR3 is built from 15 residues. Germline V gene lookup returns CDR1 SEHNR and CDR2 FQNEAQ (reference sequence). V dropped 5 bases and J dropped 5 bases, with 16 bases sitting between them. Here the CDR3 reads CASSALGGHNNEQFF. CDR3 DNA sequence: TGTGCCAGCAGCGCACTCGGGGGGCATAACAATGAGCAGTTCTTC. Full variable domain (missing parts from reference TRBV7-9 and TRBJ2-1): DTGVSQNPRHKITKRGQNVTFRCDPISEHNRLYWYRQTLGQGPEFLTYFQNEAQLEKSRLLSDRFSAERPKGSFSTLEIQRTEQGDSAMYLCASSALGGHNNEQFFGPGTRLTVL.